Presented here are 7 T cell receptor beta chains from one specimen sequenced in a study of immune evolution from preneoplasia to lung adenocarcinoma. Profiled with immunoSEQ multiplex PCR; TCRdb holds only in-frame clones, not every one. Of some 5,700 clones in the sample, 65% to 85% are singletons; the top ten hold 5% to 7.5%. Material: FFPE adjacent normal lung tissue. All receptors come from an older donor with lung adenocarcinoma.

V usage is TRBV19 and J usage is TRBJ1-1; no definite D call. Germline-derived CDR1 and CDR2 are LNHDA and SQIVND (reference sequence). This CDR3 spans 13 amino acids. Trimming cost V 0 bases and J 6 bases, with 8 bases left between them. The CDR3 nucleotides are TGTGCCAGTAGTATAGATCAATTCGCTGAAGCTTTCTTT. It codes for CASSIDQFAEAFF. The full variable domain, with the rest looked up from reference TRBV19 and TRBJ1-1, is DGGITQSPKYLFRKEGQNVTLSCEQNLNHDAMYWYRQDPGQGLRLIYYSQIVNDFQKGDIAEGYSVSREKKESFPLTVTSAQKNPTAFYLCASSIDQFAEAFFGQGTRLTVV.

As concerns this clone: Other DNA sequences from this sample encode an identical CDR3 as well. V is TRBV6-1 and J is TRBJ2-7; TRBD2 aligns across 9 bases. Germline trimming cut 7 bases from V and 2 bases from J; bases unmatched to any gene: 6. The CDR3 length is 14 residues. Germline CDR1 reads MNHNS; CDR2 reads SASEGT. In nucleotides, the CDR3 is TGTGCCAGCAAGACTAGCGGCAATGCCTACGAGCAGTACTTC. Protein product: CASKTSGNAYEQYF.

The V and J genes are TRBV18 and TRBJ2-1; no reliable D call. The CDR3 has 17 amino acids. Trimming removed 1 base from V and 0 bases from J, with 13 bases in between. CDR1 and CDR2 from the germline V gene are KGHSH and LQKENI. This CDR3 reads CASSPLFAASSYNEQFF. CDR3 coding DNA: TGTGCCAGCTCACCACTCTTCGCGGCTAGCTCCTACAATGAGCAGTTCTTC. Variable domain in full (rest from reference TRBV18 and TRBJ2-1): NAGVMQNPRHLVRRRGQEARLRCSPMKGHSHVYWYRQLPEEGLKFMVYLQKENIIDESGMPKERFSAEFPKEGPSILRIQQVVRGDSAAYFCASSPLFAASSYNEQFFGPGTRLTVL.

This clone was detected a few times. This sequence joins TRBV9 and TRBJ1-1, with D perhaps matching TRBD1 (6 bases). Trimming removed 6 bases at V and 1 base at J, with 13 bases between. CDR3 length equals 14 residues. Germline V gene data show CDR1 as SGDLS and CDR2 as YYNGEE. CDR3 nucleotides: TGTGCCAGCACCCGACAGGCGGCGAACACTGAAGCTTTCTTT. This sequence encodes CASTRQAANTEAFF.

V gene TRBV11-2 combines with J gene TRBJ1-1; 8 bases match TRBD1. Germline CDR1 is SGHAT and CDR2 is FQNNGV. J was trimmed by 5 bases and V by 5 bases; bases with no gene match: 4. This CDR3 contains 13 residues. The chain's CDR3 is CASSKQGGTEAFF. The CDR3 DNA reads as TGTGCCAGCAGCAAACAGGGGGGAACTGAAGCTTTCTTT.

This rearrangement joins TRBV21-1 to TRBJ1-5. TRBV21-1 is a recognized pseudogene. This CDR3 spans 16 amino acids. For the CDR3, the DNA is TGTGCCAGCAGCAAAGTTGGAGGGAGCCGACATCAGCCCCAGCATTTT. Residues: CASSKVGGSRHQPQHF.

The rearrangement links TRBV4-2 to TRBJ2-3; 7 bases map to TRBD1. The length of the CDR3 is 16 residues. Germline assignment: CDR1 LGHNA and CDR2 YNFKEQ. With V trimmed by 4 bases and J by 0 bases, 7 bases remained unmatched. The CDR3 loop reads CASSRTRDSSTDTQYF. CDR3 in DNA: TGTGCCAGCAGCCGGACCCGGGACAGCAGCACAGATACGCAGTATTTT.